The rows below give T cell receptor beta chains drawn from one sample of a study of blood T cell repertoires in COVID-19. Sequencing was performed with immunoSEQ multiplex PCR; in TCRdb, only in-frame clones are kept and a portion is missing. Of some 20,000 clones in the sample, 90% were seen once. The sequencing input was peripheral blood. The receptors were gathered from a man aged 65-85 years with acute or convalescent COVID-19. Each CDR3 is given with its conserved first and last residue. A D gene is named only where the DNA matches it firmly. For some rows the clone size is stated as once, few or many, or as a class when expanded; others skip it.

J: TRBJ2-7; D: TRBD2; size: -; V: TRBV27; CDR3: CASSLRPPAAGSSYEQYF; DNA: TGTGCCAGCAGTTTAAGGCCCCCTGCAGCGGGGAGTTCCTACGAGCAGTACTTC
J: TRBJ2-3; D: TRBD2; size: -; V: TRBV2; CDR3: CASTLGAGRGDTQYF; DNA: TGTGCCAGCACCCTCGGAGCGGGGCGGGGAGATACGCAGTATTTT
J: TRBJ2-3; D: -; size: -; V: TRBV7-2; CDR3: CASSLRGRNTDTQYF; DNA: TGTGCCAGCAGCTTAAGGGGTAGGAACACAGATACGCAGTATTTT
J: TRBJ2-7; D: TRBD1; size: -; V: TRBV28; CDR3: CASSITGTGGYEQYF; DNA: TGTGCCAGCAGTATAACCGGGACAGGGGGTTACGAGCAGTACTTC
J: TRBJ2-7; D: -; size: -; V: TRBV6-2/TRBV6-3; CDR3: CASSYSAGTIYEQYF; DNA: TGTGCCAGCAGTTACTCGGCCGGGACAATCTACGAGCAGTACTTC
J: TRBJ2-7; D: -; size: -; V: TRBV19; CDR3: CASSAAYEQYF; DNA: TGTGCCAGTAGTGCGGCCTACGAGCAGTACTTC
J: TRBJ2-1; D: TRBD1; size: -; V: TRBV4-3; CDR3: CASSQGYRGSYNEQFF; DNA: TGCGCCAGCAGCCAAGGGTACAGGGGCTCCTACAATGAGCAGTTCTTC
J: TRBJ2-1; D: TRBD1; size: -; V: TRBV29-1; CDR3: CSGPGQPGTEQFF; DNA: TGCAGCGGACCGGGACAGCCGGGTACTGAGCAGTTCTTC
J: TRBJ1-5; D: -; size: once; V: TRBV27; CDR3: CASSPLREYSNQPQHF; DNA: TGTGCCAGCAGTCCGCTCAGGGAATATAGCAATCAGCCCCAGCATTTT
J: TRBJ2-7; D: -; size: once; V: TRBV14; CDR3: CASSQGLWAPSYEQYF; DNA: TGTGCCAGCAGCCAAGGGTTGTGGGCCCCAAGTTACGAGCAGTACTTC
J: TRBJ2-7; D: TRBD2; size: -; V: TRBV5-1; CDR3: CASSSGTSGRNYEQYF; DNA: TGCGCCAGCAGCTCCGGGACTAGCGGGAGGAACTACGAGCAGTACTTC
J: TRBJ1-3; D: -; size: -; V: TRBV19; CDR3: CASSMLGGNTIYF; DNA: TGTGCCAGTAGTATGCTAGGCGGAAACACCATATATTTT
J: TRBJ1-5; D: -; size: -; V: TRBV5-1; CDR3: CASSPRGGGNQPQHF; DNA: TGCGCCAGCAGCCCCCGGGGCGGGGGCAATCAGCCCCAGCATTTT
J: TRBJ2-7; D: -; size: -; V: TRBV10-1; CDR3: CASRQDINSYEQYF; DNA: TGCGCCAGCAGACAGGATATTAACTCCTACGAGCAGTACTTC
J: TRBJ2-1; D: TRBD1; size: -; V: TRBV15; CDR3: CATSRLDTGGANEQFF; DNA: TGTGCCACCAGCAGACTAGACACAGGGGGCGCGAATGAGCAGTTCTTC
J: TRBJ2-4; D: TRBD1; size: -; V: TRBV18; CDR3: CASSPPGQAKNIQYF; DNA: TGTGCCAGCTCACCACCGGGACAGGCCAAAAACATTCAGTACTTC
J: TRBJ1-2; D: TRBD1; size: -; V: TRBV10-3; CDR3: CAISLQGRPNYGYTF; DNA: TGTGCCATCAGCCTACAGGGGCGGCCTAACTATGGCTACACCTTC